These 21 T cell receptor beta chains came from one sample sequenced in a study of T cell responses to AZD1222 COVID-19 vaccine. The repertoire was sequenced with immunoSEQ multiplex PCR; TCRdb's copy has only in-frame clones and lacks some. Of approximately 140,000 clones listed, more than 80% were seen once; the top ten hold approximately 3.1%. The source was peripheral blood, collected on day 0 of AZD1222 vaccination. The receptors derive from an adult in good health.

V is TRBV5-1 and J is TRBJ1-4, with unresolved D. The CDR3 sequence is 15 residues long. V lost 4 bases to trimming and J lost 4 bases, with 14 bases between them. Germline V gene lookup returns CDR1 SGHRS and CDR2 YFSETQ. The CDR3 DNA is TGCGCCAGCAGCGAGACCCCAAGTAATAATGAAAAACTGTTTTTT. Encoded protein: CASSETPSNNEKLFF.

The V call is TRBV6-5, the J call TRBJ2-2; possible D gene TRBD1, 6 bases. CDR1 is MNHEY and CDR2 is SVGAGI in the germline V gene. The CDR3 contains 15 residues. Trimming cost V 4 bases and J 3 bases, with 12 bases left between them. The CDR3 here is CASSSGAMDTGELFF. In DNA form, the CDR3 reads TGTGCCAGCAGTTCAGGGGCGATGGACACCGGGGAGCTGTTTTTT.

The chain couples TRBV19 to TRBJ1-5; the D is unclear. CDR3 length equals 13 residues. Trimming cost V 3 bases and J 6 bases, with 9 bases left between them. Germline V gene lookup returns CDR1 LNHDA and CDR2 SQIVND (reference sequence). CDR3 in DNA: TGTGCCAGTAGTATTCAAGGTGGTCAGCCCCAGCATTTT. Translating it yields CASSIQGGQPQHF.

DNA of the CDR3: TGTGCCAGCAGCCCGTATAGCGGGGGGGCCTCCGATGAGCAGTTCTTC. Translation gives CASSPYSGGASDEQFF. The chain is built from TRBV6-4 and TRBJ2-1, with 11 bases lining up with TRBD2. The V and J ends lost 6 bases and 8 bases, in that order; junction bases with no gene match: 12. The CDR3 length is 16 residues. CDR1 and CDR2 from the germline V gene are MRHNA and SNTAGT.

This chain uses TRBV28 with TRBJ2-1, with D possibly being TRBD2 (5 bases). Deletions cut 6 bases from V and 15 bases from J, with 18 bases between. Germline loops: CDR1 MDHEN, CDR2 SYDVKM. The CDR3 contains 12 residues. CDR3 region: CASSQGLFPRFF. The CDR3, as DNA: TGTGCCAGCAGCCAAGGACTTTTTCCACGGTTCTTC. Supplemented by reference TRBV28 and TRBJ2-1, the full variable domain reads DVKVTQSSRYLVKRTGEKVFLECVQDMDHENMFWYRQDPGLGLRLIYFSYDVKMKEKGDIPEGYSVSREKKERFSLILESASTNQTSMYLCASSQGLFPRFFGPGTRLTVL.

The rearrangement joins TRBV4-1 to TRBJ1-1; no definite D call. Germline V gene lookup returns CDR1 MGHRA and CDR2 YSYEKL. Trimming left V 2 bases short and J 5 bases short, with 15 bases between. There are 15 residues in the CDR3. The DNA for the CDR3 is TGCGCCAGCAGCCAAAGTAGTTACAAGGGAACTGAAGCTTTCTTT. This codes for CASSQSSYKGTEAFF.

This clone has more than one count but fewer than ten. V usage is TRBV30 and J usage is TRBJ2-2; no firm D call. The CDR3 spans 15 residues. V lost 2 bases and J 9 bases, leaving 19 bases between the germline ends. CDR1 is GTSNPN and CDR2 is SVGIG in the germline V gene (reference sequence). CDR3 sequence reads: CAWSSSLGGGRELFF. CDR3 in DNA: TGTGCCTGGAGTTCTTCTCTGGGTGGCGGCCGGGAGCTGTTTTTT.

CDR3 coding DNA: TGTGCCATCAGTGAGTCGTGGGTTATGAACACTGAAGCTTTCTTT. This gives the protein CAISESWVMNTEAFF. The rearrangement uses TRBV10-3 and TRBJ1-1; D gene uncertain. V was cut by 0 bases and J by 0 bases, with 8 bases left in between. Germline V gene lookup returns CDR1 ENHRY and CDR2 SYGVKD. This CDR3 contains 15 residues.

The chain recombines TRBV15 with TRBJ1-1, with D possibly TRBD1 on 5 matching bases. The germline V gene encodes CDR1 LNHNV and CDR2 YYDKDF (reference sequence). The ends were cut back, 5 bases at V and 2 bases at J, with 9 bases in the middle. The CDR3 runs to 13 residues. CDR3 amino acids: CATSVQENTEAFF. The CDR3 DNA follows: TGTGCCACCAGCGTACAGGAAAACACTGAAGCTTTCTTT.

The chain employs TRBV4-2 and TRBJ1-5; no reliable D call. CDR3 length: 15 amino acids. CDR1 and CDR2 (germline): LGHNA, YNFKEQ. The germline V and J ends were trimmed by 6 bases and 2 bases, with 14 bases remaining between them. CDR3 in amino acids: CASSRIEGGNQPQHF. Here the CDR3 DNA reads TGTGCCAGCAGTCGAATTGAGGGAGGCAATCAGCCCCAGCATTTT.

The rearrangement joins TRBV12-1 to TRBJ2-7; TRBD2, the table's D call, lacks a check against the DNA. TRBV12-1 is assigned pseudogene status. CDR3 length: 17 amino acids. CDR3: CASTPGLAGGPNYEQYF. As DNA, the CDR3 is TGTGCCAGCACCCCGGGACTAGCGGGGGGACCCAACTACGAGCAGTACTTC.

The chain joins TRBV11-2 to TRBJ2-5; 16 nucleotides agree with TRBD2. Germline V gene sequence: CDR1 SGHAT, CDR2 FQNNGV. The CDR3 consists of 23 residues. V shed 6 bases and J 2 bases; nucleotides not matched to a gene: 24. The CDR3: CASSYDRRWLGLAGGANQETQYF. The DNA for the CDR3 is TGTGCCAGCAGTTATGACCGACGGTGGTTGGGACTAGCGGGAGGGGCGAATCAAGAGACCCAGTACTTC.

The chain uses TRBV4-2 and TRBJ1-4; D unclear. V gave up 4 bases and J gave up 8 bases, with 14 bases separating them. The CDR3 is 14 amino acids. Per germline, CDR1 LGHNA and CDR2 YNFKEQ. CDR3 in amino acids: CASSLRDPIEKLFF. CDR3 coding DNA: TGTGCCAGCAGCCTCCGTGACCCTATCGAAAAACTGTTTTTT.

The chain recombines TRBV4-3 with TRBJ1-5, with 7 bases aligning to TRBD1. V shed 2 bases, J shed 5 bases, and the junction held 9 bases outside the gene matches. Germline values: CDR1 LGHNA, CDR2 YSLEER. CDR3 size: 16 residues. The CDR3 sequence: CASSQTLGGLYQPQHF. In nucleotides, the CDR3 is TGCGCCAGCAGCCAAACGTTAGGGGGCTTGTATCAGCCCCAGCATTTT.

The CDR3 sequence: CASSLADRGYYEQYF. The CDR3 DNA reads as TGTGCCAGCAGCTTGGCCGACAGGGGGTACTACGAGCAGTACTTC. V gene TRBV5-6 combines with J gene TRBJ2-7; 9 nucleotides align to TRBD1. The CDR3 spans 15 residues. Germline CDR1 and CDR2: SGHDT and YYEEEE. With V trimmed by 0 bases and J by 3 bases, 4 bases remained unmatched.

The rearrangement uses TRBV5-6 and TRBJ2-2; 10 bases fit TRBD1. J was trimmed by 3 bases and V by 3 bases; bases with no gene match: 5. The CDR3 totals 16 residues. Germline loops: CDR1 SGHDT, CDR2 YYEEEE. This CDR3 is CASSWGTGVHTGELFF. Here the CDR3 DNA reads TGTGCCAGCAGCTGGGGGACAGGGGTGCACACCGGGGAGCTGTTTTTT.

The rearrangement joins TRBV5-6 to TRBJ1-5, with D uncertain. V lost 4 bases and J lost 4, with 12 bases in between. Germline lookup yields CDR1 SGHDT and CDR2 YYEEEE. This CDR3 region has 14 residues. CDR3 loop: CASSSQVLNQPQHF. In DNA form, the CDR3 reads TGTGCCAGCAGCAGTCAGGTTTTGAATCAGCCCCAGCATTTT. The full variable domain, with the rest looked up from reference TRBV5-6 and TRBJ1-5, is DAGVTQSPTHLIKTRGQQVTLRCSPKSGHDTVSWYQQALGQGPQFIFQYYEEEERQRGNFPDRFSGHQFPNYSSELNVNALLLGDSALYLCASSSQVLNQPQHFGDGTRLSIL.

The chain joins TRBV6-5 to TRBJ1-2; 10 bases map to TRBD1. This CDR3 is 15 amino acids long. Looked up from germline, CDR1 is MNHEY and CDR2 is SVGAGI. V shed 6 bases and J 5 bases; nucleotides not matched to a gene: 9. The CDR3 sequence: CASRGDRGGAYGYTF. DNA for the CDR3: TGTGCCAGCAGGGGGGACAGGGGAGGAGCATATGGCTACACCTTC.

The chain uses TRBV27 and TRBJ2-7; 7 bases align to TRBD1. Germline CDR1 and CDR2: MNHEY and SMNVEV (reference sequence). This CDR3 has 13 residues. V was pared by 3 bases and J by 3 bases, with 2 bases of the junction left unmatched. The CDR3 loop is CASSLDRRYEQYF. As DNA, the CDR3 is TGTGCCAGCAGTTTGGACAGGCGCTACGAGCAGTACTTC.

This clone was detected only once. The rearrangement links TRBV5-1 to TRBJ2-1; 13 nucleotides match TRBD2. Losses at the gene ends were 5 bases for V and 7 bases for J; bases not matched to a gene: 12. The germline V gene encodes CDR1 SGHRS and CDR2 YFSETQ. CDR3 length: 17 residues. The CDR3 region is CASSSGTTGLAGNEQFF. The CDR3 DNA follows: TGCGCCAGCAGTTCTGGAACTACGGGACTAGCGGGAAATGAGCAGTTCTTC.

The chain is built from TRBV7-6 and TRBJ2-3; 10 bases match TRBD2. The germline gives CDR1 SGHVS, CDR2 FNYEAQ. The length of the CDR3 is 15 residues. Trimming cost V 4 bases and J 5 bases; bases outside gene matches: 6. The CDR3 protein is CASSSPSGGKDTQYF. The CDR3 DNA reads as TGTGCCAGCAGCTCGCCTAGCGGGGGAAAAGATACGCAGTATTTT.